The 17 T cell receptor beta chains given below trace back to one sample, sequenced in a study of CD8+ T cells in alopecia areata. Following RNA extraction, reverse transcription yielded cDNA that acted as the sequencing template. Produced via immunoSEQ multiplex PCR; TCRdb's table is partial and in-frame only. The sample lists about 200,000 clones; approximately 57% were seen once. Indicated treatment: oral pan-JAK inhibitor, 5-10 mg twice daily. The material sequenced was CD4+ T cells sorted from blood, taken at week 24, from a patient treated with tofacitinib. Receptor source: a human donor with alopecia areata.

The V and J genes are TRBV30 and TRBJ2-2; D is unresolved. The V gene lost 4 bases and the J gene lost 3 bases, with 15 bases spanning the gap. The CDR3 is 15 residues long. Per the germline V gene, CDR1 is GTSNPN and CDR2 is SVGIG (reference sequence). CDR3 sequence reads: CAWINHLSYTGELFF. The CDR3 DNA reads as TGTGCCTGGATAAACCACCTTTCATACACCGGGGAGCTGTTTTTT.

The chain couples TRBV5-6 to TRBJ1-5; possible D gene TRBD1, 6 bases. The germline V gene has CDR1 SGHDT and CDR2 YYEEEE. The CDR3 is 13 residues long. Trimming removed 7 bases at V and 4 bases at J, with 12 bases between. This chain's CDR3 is CASGRQGNQPQHF. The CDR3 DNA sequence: TGTGCCAGCGGGAGGCAGGGGAATCAGCCCCAGCATTTT.

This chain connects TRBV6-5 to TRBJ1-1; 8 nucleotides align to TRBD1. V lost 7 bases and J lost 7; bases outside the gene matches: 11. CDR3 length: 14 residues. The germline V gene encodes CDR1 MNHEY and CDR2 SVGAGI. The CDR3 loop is CASNTGTGAIEAFF. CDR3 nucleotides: TGTGCCAGCAACACCGGGACAGGAGCGATTGAAGCTTTCTTT.

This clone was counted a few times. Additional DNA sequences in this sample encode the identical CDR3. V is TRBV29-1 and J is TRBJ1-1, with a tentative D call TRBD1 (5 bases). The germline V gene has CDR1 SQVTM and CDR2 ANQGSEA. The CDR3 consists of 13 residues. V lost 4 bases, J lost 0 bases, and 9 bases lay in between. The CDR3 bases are TGCAGCGTTGGTGGGGGGATGAACACTGAAGCTTTCTTT. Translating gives CSVGGGMNTEAFF.

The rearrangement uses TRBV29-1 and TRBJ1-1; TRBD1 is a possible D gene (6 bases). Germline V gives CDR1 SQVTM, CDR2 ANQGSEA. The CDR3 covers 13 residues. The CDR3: CTAGHTMNTEAFF. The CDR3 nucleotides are TGCACCGCGGGACATACGATGAACACTGAAGCTTTCTTT.

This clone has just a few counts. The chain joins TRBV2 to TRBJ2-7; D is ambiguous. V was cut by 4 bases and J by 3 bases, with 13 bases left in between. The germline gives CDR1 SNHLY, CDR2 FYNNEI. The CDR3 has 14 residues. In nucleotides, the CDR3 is TGTGCCAGCAGTGCCGTATCTCGTCTCTACGAGCAGTACTTC. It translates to CASSAVSRLYEQYF.

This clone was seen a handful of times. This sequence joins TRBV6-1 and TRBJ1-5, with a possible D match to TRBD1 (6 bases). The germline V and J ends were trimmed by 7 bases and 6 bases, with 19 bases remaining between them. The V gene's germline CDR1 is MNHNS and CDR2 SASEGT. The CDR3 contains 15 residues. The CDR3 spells CASKATGYLSQPQHF. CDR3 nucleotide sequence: TGTGCCAGCAAAGCGACAGGTTATCTTAGTCAGCCCCAGCATTTT.

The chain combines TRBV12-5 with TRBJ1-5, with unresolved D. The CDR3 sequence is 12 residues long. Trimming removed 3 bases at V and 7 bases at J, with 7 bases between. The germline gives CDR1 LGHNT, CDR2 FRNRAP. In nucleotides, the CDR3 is TGTGCTAGTGGTTTAGGTTGGCAGCCCCAGCATTTT. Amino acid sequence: CASGLGWQPQHF.

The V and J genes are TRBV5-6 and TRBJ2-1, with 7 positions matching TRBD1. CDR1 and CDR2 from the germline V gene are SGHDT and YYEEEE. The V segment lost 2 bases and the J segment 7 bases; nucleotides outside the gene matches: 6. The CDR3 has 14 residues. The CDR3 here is CASSLSGTVNEQFF. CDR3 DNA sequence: TGTGCCAGCAGCTTAAGTGGGACAGTTAATGAGCAGTTCTTC.

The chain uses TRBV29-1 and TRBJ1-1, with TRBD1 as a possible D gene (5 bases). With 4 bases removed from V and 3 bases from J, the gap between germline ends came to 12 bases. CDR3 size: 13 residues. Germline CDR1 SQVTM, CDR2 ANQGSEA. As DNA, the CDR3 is TGCAGCGTTGGACAGTGGGGGTACACTGAAGCTTTCTTT. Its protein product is CSVGQWGYTEAFF.

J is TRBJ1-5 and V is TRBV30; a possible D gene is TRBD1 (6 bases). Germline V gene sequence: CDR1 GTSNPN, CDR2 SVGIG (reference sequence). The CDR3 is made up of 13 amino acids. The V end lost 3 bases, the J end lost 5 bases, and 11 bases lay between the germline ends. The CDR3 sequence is CAWRSPGDQPQHF. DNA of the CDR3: TGTGCCTGGAGAAGCCCAGGGGATCAGCCCCAGCATTTT.

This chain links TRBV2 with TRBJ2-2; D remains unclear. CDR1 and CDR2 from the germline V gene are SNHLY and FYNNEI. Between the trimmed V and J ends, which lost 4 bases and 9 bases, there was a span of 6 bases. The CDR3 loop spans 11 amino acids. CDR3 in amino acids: CASSVDRELFF. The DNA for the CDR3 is TGTGCCAGCAGTGTCGACAGGGAGCTGTTTTTT.

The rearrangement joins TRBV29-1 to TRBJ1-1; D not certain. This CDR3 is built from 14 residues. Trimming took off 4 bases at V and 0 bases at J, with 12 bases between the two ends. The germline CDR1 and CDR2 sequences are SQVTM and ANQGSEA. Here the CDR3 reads CSVGGQRMNTEAFF. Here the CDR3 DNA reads TGCAGCGTTGGCGGGCAGCGGATGAACACTGAAGCTTTCTTT.

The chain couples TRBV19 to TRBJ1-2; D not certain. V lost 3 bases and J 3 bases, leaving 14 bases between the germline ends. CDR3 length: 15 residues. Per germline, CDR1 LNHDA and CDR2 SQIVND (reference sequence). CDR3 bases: TGTGCCAGTAGTATCACCGCCACTACCGACTATGGCTACACCTTC. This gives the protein CASSITATTDYGYTF.

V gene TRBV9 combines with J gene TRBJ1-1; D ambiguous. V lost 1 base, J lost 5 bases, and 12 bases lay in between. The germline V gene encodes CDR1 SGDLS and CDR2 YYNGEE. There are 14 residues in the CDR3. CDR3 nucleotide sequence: TGTGCCAGCAGCGTAAGCCTACAAGGTACTGAAGCTTTCTTT. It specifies CASSVSLQGTEAFF.

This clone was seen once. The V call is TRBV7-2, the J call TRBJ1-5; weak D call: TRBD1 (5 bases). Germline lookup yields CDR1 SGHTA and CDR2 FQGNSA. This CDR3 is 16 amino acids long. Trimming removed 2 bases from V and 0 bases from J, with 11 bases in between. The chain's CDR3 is CASSLRGQNSNQPQHF. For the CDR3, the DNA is TGTGCCAGCAGCTTAAGGGGCCAAAATAGCAATCAGCCCCAGCATTTT.

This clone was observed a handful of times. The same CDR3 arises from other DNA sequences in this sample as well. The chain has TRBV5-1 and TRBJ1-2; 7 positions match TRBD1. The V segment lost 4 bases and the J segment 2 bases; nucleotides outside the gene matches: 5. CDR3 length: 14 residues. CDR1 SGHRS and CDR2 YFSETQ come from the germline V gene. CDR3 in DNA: TGCGCCAGCAGCCCTGAGACAGGGAACTATGGCTACACCTTC. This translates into CASSPETGNYGYTF.